The 14 T cell receptor beta chains listed next were all sequenced from one sample in a study of blood T cells in healthy people across ages. Primers used in a second PCR of roughly 6 to 12 cycles were a sample-barcoded 5' primer and a J-beta primer mix. TCRdb itself ran the 5' RACE reads through MiXCR, one entry per CDR3 protein. Here the sample spans about 830,000 distinct CDR3 sequences, approximately 67% being singletons. The specimen sequenced was blood. The receptors were sampled from a man aged 25-45 years in good health.

This rearrangement joins TRBV29-1 to TRBJ1-2; no reliable D call. This CDR3 comprises 15 residues. Germline loops: CDR1 SQVTM, CDR2 ANQGSEA. With 1 base removed from V and 0 bases from J, the gap between germline ends came to 12 bases. CDR3 coding DNA: TGCAGCGTTGAAGCGGAGGAATCCCCTAACTATGGCTACACCTTC. Translated, it gives CSVEAEESPNYGYTF.

As to this clonotype: A much larger clone differs from this one at a single base, so this may be a read error. The chain links TRBV29-1 to TRBJ2-7; the match to TRBD1 covers 7 bases. In germline, CDR1 is SQVTM, CDR2 ANQGSEA. This CDR3 comprises 12 residues. Trimming at V came to 7 bases and at J to 3 bases, leaving 6 bases not matched to a gene. CDR3 amino acids: CSARDSYYEQYF. DNA for the CDR3: TGCAGCGCCCGGGACAGCTACTACGAGCAGTACTTC.

The chain couples TRBV14 to TRBJ2-2; the D is unclear. The ends were cut back, 2 bases at V and 3 bases at J, with 10 bases in the middle. In germline, CDR1 is SGHDN, CDR2 FVKESK. The CDR3 is made up of 15 amino acids. CDR3 DNA: TGTGCCAGCAGCCAATTCGCTCTGGACACCGGGGAGCTGTTTTTT. Protein sequence: CASSQFALDTGELFF. Using reference TRBV14 and TRBJ2-2 for the parts outside the CDR3, the full variable domain is EAGVTQFPSHSVIEKGQTVTLRCDPISGHDNLYWYRRVMGKEIKFLLHFVKESKQDESGMPNNRFLAERTGGTYSTLKVQPAELEDSGVYFCASSQFALDTGELFFGEGSRLTVL.

The CDR3 region is CACVRPTGFETQYF. In nucleotides, the CDR3 is TGTGCCTGTGTCCGACCGACAGGGTTCGAGACCCAGTACTTC. The chain carries TRBV30 and TRBJ2-7; 7 nucleotides match TRBD1. The J call may be faulty, since TRBJ2-5 better matches the DNA end. Germline assignment: CDR1 GTSNPN and CDR2 SVGIG (reference sequence). This CDR3 contains 14 residues.

This clonotype was found a few times. V and J are TRBV29-1 and TRBJ2-3; D gene uncertain. There are 13 residues in the CDR3. Trimming pared 7 bases from V and 4 bases from J, leaving 15 bases between. Germline CDR1 reads SQVTM; CDR2 reads ANQGSEA. CDR3 bases: TGCAGCGCACAACCCCAAGGGCCAGATACGCAGTATTTT. The encoded protein is CSAQPQGPDTQYF.

The rearrangement joins TRBV10-3 to TRBJ1-5, with D possibly matching TRBD1 (5 bases). CDR1 and CDR2 (germline): ENHRY, SYGVKD. Trimming pared 6 bases from V and 4 bases from J, leaving 13 bases between. The CDR3 extends over 14 amino acids. The chain's CDR3 is CAIRESGLNQPQHF. The DNA of the CDR3 is TGTGCCATCAGGGAATCAGGGCTAAATCAGCCCCAGCATTTT.

The gene calls are TRBV6-5 and TRBJ1-2; D unclear. The CDR3 has 13 residues. Per the germline V gene, CDR1 is MNHEY and CDR2 is SVGAGI. Trimming left V 2 bases short and J 6 bases short, with 10 bases between. The CDR3 loop reads CASSYRGPHGYTF. CDR3 DNA sequence: TGTGCCAGCAGTTACCGAGGTCCTCATGGCTACACCTTC.

The sample holds one count of this clonotype. The rearrangement links TRBV7-8 to TRBJ1-6; 9 bases map to TRBD1. V lost 5 bases to trimming and J lost 7 bases; unmatched junction nucleotides: 12. The CDR3 is 17 residues long. The germline gives CDR1 SGHVS, CDR2 FQNEAQ. CDR3 sequence (DNA): TGTGCCAGCAGCGCGCCGACCGGGACAGGGCACAATTCACCCCTCCACTTT. The encoded protein is CASSAPTGTGHNSPLHF.

This clonotype was observed a handful of times. This chain links TRBV10-3 with TRBJ2-6; no clear D gene. The CDR3 contains 16 residues. V was cut by 0 bases and J by 4 bases, with 10 bases left in between. Germline V lookup: CDR1 ENHRY, CDR2 SYGVKD. Written as DNA, the CDR3 is TGTGCCATCAGTGAGTCTCTAGGCTCAGGGGCCAACGTCCTGACTTTC. This gives the protein CAISESLGSGANVLTF.

This clonotype was detected only a few times. The rearrangement links TRBV3-1 to TRBJ2-1; 10 bases match TRBD1. Germline V gives CDR1 LGHDT, CDR2 YNNKEL (reference sequence). This CDR3 is 15 amino acids long. The ends lost 4 bases at V and 10 bases at J; junction bases unmatched: 10. Here the CDR3 DNA reads TGTGCCAGCAGCCCCTTTAGGGACAGGGGCTGGGAGCAGTTCTTC. This sequence encodes CASSPFRDRGWEQFF.

Regarding this clonotype: The germline gene is not matched at one end of the junction; a read error may be the cause. This chain links TRBV6-5 with TRBJ2-3; 10 bases line up with TRBD2. The CDR3 is 17 amino acids. CDR1 and CDR2 (germline): MNHEY, SVGAGI. CDR3 coding DNA: TGTGCCAGCAGCTACTCGATGGCTAGCGGGGGCCCAGATACGCAGTATTTT. Translating gives CASSYSMASGGPDTQYF.

This clonotype was seen a few times. The V and J genes are TRBV5-1 and TRBJ2-7; D might be TRBD1 or TRBD2, each matching 5 bases. V lost 7 bases to trimming and J lost 1 base, with 15 bases between them. CDR3 length equals 14 residues. CDR1 is SGHRS and CDR2 is YFSETQ in the germline V gene. CDR3 DNA: TGCGCCAGCGCGCGAGGGGACGGATCCTACGAGCAGTACTTC. It is translated as CASARGDGSYEQYF.

In its sample, this clonotype was seen once. The chain combines TRBV2 with TRBJ2-3; 7 bases line up with TRBD2. The CDR3 runs 11 residues. V lost 6 bases, J lost 8 bases, and 2 bases stayed unmatched. Per germline, CDR1 SNHLY and CDR2 FYNNEI. The CDR3 DNA reads as TGTGCCAGCAGAATAGCGGGTACGCAGTATTTT. Translation: CASRIAGTQYF.

V gene TRBV12-3 or TRBV12-4 combines with J gene TRBJ2-1; 9 nucleotides agree with TRBD2. The length of the CDR3 is 15 residues. V shed 3 bases, J shed 8 bases, and the junction held 8 bases outside the gene matches. The CDR3 DNA reads as TGTGCCAGCAGTTTCTGGGGCGGGGGGGTCTATGAGCAGTTCTTC. Translation: CASSFWGGGVYEQFF.